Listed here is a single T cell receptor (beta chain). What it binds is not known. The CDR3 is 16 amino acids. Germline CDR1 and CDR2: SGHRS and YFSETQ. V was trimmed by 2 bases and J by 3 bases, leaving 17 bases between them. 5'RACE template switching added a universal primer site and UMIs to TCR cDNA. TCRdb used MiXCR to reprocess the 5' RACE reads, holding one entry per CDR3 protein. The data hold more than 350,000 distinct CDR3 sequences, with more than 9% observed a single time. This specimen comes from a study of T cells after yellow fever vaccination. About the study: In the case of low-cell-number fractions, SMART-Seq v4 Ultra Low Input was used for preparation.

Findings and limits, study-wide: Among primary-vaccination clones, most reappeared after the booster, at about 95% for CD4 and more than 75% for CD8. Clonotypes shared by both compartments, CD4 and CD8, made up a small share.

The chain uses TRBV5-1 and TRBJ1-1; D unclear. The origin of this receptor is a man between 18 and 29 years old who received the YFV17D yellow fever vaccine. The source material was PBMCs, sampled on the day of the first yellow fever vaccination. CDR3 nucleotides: TGCGCCAGCAGCTTCGGGCCAGCTGGGTACGACACTGAAGCTTTCTTT. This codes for CASSFGPAGYDTEAFF.